Given below is one T cell receptor (beta chain) in context. This specimen belongs to a study of blood T cell repertoires in COVID-19. CDR1 and CDR2 (germline): LNHDA, SQIVND (reference sequence). The CDR3 runs to 16 residues. V was cut by 4 bases and J by 3 bases, with 16 bases left in between. Assay: immunoSEQ multiplex PCR; the TCRdb copy retains only in-frame clones and omits some. The repertoire holds 100,000 or so clones, roughly 90% seen once, with about 1% in the top ten. The sequence derives from a man between 60 and 70 years old with acute or convalescent COVID-19. Sequencing was performed on peripheral blood. V is TRBV19 and J is TRBJ2-1; TRBD2 is a possible D gene (5 bases). This CDR3 is CASSTRERNIYNEQFF. CDR3 DNA sequence: TGTGCCAGTAGTACAAGGGAGCGGAACATCTACAATGAGCAGTTCTTC. Together with reference TRBV19 and TRBJ2-1, the CDR3 gives the full variable domain: DGGITQSPKYLFRKEGQNVTLSCEQNLNHDAMYWYRQDPGQGLRLIYYSQIVNDFQKGDIAEGYSVSREKKESFPLTVTSAQKNPTAFYLCASSTRERNIYNEQFFGPGTRLTVL.